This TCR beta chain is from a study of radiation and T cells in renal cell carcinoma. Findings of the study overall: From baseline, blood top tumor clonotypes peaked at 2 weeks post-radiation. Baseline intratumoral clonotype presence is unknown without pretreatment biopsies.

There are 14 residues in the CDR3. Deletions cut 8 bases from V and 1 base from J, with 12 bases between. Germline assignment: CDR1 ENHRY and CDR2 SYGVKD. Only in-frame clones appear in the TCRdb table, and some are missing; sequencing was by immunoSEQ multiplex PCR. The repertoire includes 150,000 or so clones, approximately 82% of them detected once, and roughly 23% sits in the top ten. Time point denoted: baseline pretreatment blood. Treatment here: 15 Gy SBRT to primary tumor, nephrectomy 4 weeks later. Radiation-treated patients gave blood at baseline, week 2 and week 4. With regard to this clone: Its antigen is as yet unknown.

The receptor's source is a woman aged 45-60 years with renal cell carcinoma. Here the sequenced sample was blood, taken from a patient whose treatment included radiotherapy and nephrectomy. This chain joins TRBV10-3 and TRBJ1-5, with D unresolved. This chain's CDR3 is CAIGEGLSNQPQHF. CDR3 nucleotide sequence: TGTGCCATCGGGGAAGGGCTAAGCAATCAGCCCCAGCATTTT.